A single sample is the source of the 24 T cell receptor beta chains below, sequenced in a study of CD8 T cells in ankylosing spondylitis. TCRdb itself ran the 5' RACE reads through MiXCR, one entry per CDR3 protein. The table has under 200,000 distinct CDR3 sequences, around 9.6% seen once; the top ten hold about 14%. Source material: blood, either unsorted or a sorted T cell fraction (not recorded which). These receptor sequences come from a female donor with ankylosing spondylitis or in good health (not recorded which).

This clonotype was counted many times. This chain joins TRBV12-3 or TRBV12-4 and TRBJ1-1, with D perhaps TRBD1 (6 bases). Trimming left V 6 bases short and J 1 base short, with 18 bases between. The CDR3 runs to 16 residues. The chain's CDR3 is CASSPRPQGPNTEAFF. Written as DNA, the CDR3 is TGTGCCAGCAGCCCTCGACCTCAGGGGCCGAACACTGAAGCTTTCTTT.

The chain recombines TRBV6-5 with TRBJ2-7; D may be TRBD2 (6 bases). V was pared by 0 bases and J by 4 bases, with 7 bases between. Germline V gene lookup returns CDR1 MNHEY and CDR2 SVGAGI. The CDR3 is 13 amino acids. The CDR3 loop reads CASSYSTRYEQYF. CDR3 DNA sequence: TGTGCCAGCAGTTACTCGACTAGGTACGAGCAGTACTTC.

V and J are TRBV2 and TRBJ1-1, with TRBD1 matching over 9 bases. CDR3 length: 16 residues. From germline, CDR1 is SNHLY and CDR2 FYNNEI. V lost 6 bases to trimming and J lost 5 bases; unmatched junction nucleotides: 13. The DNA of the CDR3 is TGTGCCAGCAGGAGAGACAGGGGGTCAGTCGGAACTGAAGCTTTCTTT. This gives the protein CASRRDRGSVGTEAFF.

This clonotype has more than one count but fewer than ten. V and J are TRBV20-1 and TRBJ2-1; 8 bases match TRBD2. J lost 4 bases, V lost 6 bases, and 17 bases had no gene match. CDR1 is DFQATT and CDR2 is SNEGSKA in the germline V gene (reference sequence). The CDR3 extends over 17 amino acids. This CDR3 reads CSATTSVEKGLYNEQFF. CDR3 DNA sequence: TGCAGTGCCACGACTAGCGTCGAGAAGGGGTTATACAATGAGCAGTTCTTC.

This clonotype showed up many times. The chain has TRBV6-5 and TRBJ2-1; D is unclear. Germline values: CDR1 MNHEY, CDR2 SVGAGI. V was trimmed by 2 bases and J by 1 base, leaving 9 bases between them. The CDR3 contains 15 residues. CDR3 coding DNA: TGTGCCAGCAGTTACGGTCGAATTTCCTACAATGAGCAGTTCTTC. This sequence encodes CASSYGRISYNEQFF.

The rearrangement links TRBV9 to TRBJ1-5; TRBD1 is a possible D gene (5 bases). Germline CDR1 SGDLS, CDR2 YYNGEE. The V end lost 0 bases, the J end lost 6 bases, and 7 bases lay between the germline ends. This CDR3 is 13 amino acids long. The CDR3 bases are TGTGCCAGCAGCGTAGCAGGGACTCAGCCCCAGCATTTT. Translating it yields CASSVAGTQPQHF.

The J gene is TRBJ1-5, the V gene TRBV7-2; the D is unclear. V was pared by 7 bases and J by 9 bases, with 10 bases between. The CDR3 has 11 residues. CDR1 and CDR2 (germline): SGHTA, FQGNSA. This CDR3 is CASTPGGPQHF. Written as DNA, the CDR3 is TGTGCCAGCACTCCCGGTGGGCCCCAGCATTTT.

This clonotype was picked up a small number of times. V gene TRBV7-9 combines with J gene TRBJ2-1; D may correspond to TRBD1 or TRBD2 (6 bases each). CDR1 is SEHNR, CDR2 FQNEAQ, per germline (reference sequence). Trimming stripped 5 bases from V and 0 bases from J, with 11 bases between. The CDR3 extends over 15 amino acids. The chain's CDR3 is CASSQRGASYNEQFF. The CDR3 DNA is TGTGCCAGCAGCCAAAGGGGGGCCTCCTACAATGAGCAGTTCTTC.

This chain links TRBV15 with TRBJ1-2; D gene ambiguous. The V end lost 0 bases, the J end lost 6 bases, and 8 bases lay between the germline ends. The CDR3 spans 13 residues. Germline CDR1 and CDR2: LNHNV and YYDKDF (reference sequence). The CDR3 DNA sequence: TGTGCCACCAGCAGAGATCTTCCGCATGGCTACACCTTC. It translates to CATSRDLPHGYTF. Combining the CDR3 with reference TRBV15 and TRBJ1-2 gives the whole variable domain DAMVIQNPRYQVTQFGKPVTLSCSQTLNHNVMYWYQQKSSQAPKLLFHYYDKDFNNEADTPDNFQSRRPNTSFCFLDIRSPGLGDTAMYLCATSRDLPHGYTFGSGTRLTVV.

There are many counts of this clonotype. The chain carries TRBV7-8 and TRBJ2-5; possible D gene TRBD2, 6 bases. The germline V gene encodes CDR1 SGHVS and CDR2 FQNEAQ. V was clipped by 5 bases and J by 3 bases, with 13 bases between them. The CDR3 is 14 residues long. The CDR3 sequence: CASSPYWGEETQYF. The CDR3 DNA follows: TGTGCCAGCAGCCCATACTGGGGGGAAGAGACCCAGTACTTC.

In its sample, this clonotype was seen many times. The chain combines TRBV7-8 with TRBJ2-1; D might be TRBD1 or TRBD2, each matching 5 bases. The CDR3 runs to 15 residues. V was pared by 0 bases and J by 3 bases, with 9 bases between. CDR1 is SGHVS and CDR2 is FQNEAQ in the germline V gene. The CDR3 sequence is CASSLAEGRYNEQFF. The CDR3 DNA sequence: TGTGCCAGCAGCTTAGCCGAGGGACGCTACAATGAGCAGTTCTTC.

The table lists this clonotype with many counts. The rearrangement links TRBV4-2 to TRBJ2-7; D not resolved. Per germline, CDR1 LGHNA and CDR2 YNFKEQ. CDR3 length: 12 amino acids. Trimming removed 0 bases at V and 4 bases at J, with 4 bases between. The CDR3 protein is CASSQEGYEQYF. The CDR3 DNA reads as TGTGCCAGCAGCCAAGAAGGGTACGAGCAGTACTTC.

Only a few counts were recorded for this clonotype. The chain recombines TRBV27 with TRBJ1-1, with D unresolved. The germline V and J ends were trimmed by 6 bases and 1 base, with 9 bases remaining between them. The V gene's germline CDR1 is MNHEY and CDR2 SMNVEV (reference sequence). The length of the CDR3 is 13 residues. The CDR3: CASSPASNTEAFF. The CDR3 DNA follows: TGTGCCAGCAGCCCAGCGTCGAACACTGAAGCTTTCTTT.

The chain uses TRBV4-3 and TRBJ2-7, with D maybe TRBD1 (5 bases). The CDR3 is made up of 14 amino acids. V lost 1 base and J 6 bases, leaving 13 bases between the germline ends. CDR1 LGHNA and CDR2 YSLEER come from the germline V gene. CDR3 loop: CASSQGMGRAEQYF. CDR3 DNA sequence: TGCGCCAGCAGCCAAGGGATGGGCAGGGCCGAGCAGTACTTC.

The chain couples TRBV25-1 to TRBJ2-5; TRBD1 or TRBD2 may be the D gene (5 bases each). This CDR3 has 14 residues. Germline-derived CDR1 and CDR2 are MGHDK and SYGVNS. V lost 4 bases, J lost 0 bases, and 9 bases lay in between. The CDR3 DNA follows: TGTGCCAGCAGTGGGGACGGCTACCAAGAGACCCAGTACTTC. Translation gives CASSGDGYQETQYF.

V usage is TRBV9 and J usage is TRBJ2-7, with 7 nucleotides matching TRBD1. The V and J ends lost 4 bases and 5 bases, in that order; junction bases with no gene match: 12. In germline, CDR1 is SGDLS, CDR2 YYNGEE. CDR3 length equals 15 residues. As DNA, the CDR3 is TGTGCCAGCAGCCCTGGCCGCGACAGGGTCCACGAGCAGTACTTC. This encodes CASSPGRDRVHEQYF.

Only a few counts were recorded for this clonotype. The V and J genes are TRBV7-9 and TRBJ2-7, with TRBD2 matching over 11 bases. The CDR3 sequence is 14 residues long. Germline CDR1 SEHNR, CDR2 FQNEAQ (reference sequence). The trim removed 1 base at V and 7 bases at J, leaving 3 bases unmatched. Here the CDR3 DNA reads TGTGCCAGCAGCTTAGTACTAGCGGGAGTTGAGCAGTACTTC. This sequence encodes CASSLVLAGVEQYF.

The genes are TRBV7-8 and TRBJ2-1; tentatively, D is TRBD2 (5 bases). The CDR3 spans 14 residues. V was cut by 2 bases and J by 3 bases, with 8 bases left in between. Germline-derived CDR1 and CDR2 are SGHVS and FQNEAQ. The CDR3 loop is CASSLIANYNEQFF. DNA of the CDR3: TGTGCCAGCAGCTTAATAGCGAACTACAATGAGCAGTTCTTC. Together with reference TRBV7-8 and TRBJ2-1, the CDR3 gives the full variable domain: GAGVSQSPRYKVAKRGQDVALRCDPISGHVSLFWYQQALGQGPEFLTYFQNEAQLDKSGLPSDRFFAERPEGSVSTLKIQRTQQEDSAVYLCASSLIANYNEQFFGPGTRLTVL.

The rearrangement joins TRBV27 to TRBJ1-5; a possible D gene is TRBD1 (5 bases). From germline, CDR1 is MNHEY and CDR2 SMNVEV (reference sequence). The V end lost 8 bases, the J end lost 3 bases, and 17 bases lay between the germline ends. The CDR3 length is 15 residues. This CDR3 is CASGKGTAPNQPQHF. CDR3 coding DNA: TGTGCCAGCGGCAAAGGGACCGCTCCCAATCAGCCCCAGCATTTT.

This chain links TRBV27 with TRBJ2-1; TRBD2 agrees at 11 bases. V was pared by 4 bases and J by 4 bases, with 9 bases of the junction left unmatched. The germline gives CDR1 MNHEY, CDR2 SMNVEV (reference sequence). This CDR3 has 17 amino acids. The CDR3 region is CASSSAPGLAVYNEQFF. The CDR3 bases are TGTGCCAGCAGTTCGGCCCCGGGACTAGCGGTTTACAATGAGCAGTTCTTC.

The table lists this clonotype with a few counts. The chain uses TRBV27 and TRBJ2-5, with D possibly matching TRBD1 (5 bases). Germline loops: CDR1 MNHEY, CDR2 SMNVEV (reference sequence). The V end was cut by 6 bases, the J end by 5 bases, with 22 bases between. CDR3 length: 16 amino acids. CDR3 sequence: CASRTDILSGLETQYF. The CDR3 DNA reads TGTGCCAGCAGGACGGACATTTTGTCAGGGTTGGAGACCCAGTACTTC.

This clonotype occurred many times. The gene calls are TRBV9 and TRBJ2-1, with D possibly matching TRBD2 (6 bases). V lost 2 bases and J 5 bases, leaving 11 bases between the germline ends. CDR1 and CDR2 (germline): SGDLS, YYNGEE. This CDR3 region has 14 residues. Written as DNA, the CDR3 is TGTGCCAGCAGCGTTTGGGAGCGGGACAATGAGCAGTTCTTC. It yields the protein CASSVWERDNEQFF.

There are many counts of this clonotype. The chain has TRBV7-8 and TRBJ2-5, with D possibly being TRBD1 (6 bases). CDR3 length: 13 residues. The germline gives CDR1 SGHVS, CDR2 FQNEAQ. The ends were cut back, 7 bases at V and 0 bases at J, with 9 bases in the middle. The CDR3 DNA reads TGTGCCAGCACCACAGGGTACCAAGAGACCCAGTACTTC. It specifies CASTTGYQETQYF.

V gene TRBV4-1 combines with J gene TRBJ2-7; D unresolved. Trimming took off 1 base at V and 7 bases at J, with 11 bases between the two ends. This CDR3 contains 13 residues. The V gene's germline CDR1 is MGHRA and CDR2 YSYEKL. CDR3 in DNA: TGCGCCAGCAGCCAAGGGGTTGGGCAGGAGCAGTACTTC. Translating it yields CASSQGVGQEQYF.